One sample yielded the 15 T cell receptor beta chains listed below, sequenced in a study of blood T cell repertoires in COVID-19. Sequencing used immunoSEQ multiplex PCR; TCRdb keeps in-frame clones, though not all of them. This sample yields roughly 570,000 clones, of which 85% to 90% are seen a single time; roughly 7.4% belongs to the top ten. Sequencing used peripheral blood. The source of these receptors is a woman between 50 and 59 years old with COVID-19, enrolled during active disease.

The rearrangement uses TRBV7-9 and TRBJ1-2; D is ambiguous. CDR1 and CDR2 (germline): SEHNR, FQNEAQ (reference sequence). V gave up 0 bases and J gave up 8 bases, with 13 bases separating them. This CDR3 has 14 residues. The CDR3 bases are TGTGCCAGCAGCTTAGCTCTGAGTTTTAAGGGCTACACCTTC. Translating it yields CASSLALSFKGYTF.

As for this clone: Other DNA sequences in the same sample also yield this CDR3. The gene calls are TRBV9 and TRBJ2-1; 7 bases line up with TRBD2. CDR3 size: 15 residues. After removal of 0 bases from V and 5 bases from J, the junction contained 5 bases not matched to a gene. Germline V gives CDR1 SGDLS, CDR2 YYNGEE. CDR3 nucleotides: TGTGCCAGCAGCGTAGCTGGGGGGGGGAACAATGAGCAGTTCTTC. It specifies CASSVAGGGNNEQFF.

In DNA form, the CDR3 reads TGTGCCAGCAGTAACTACAGGGGAGGTAACTATGGCTACACCTTC. It translates to CASSNYRGGNYGYTF. The chain recombines TRBV28 with TRBJ1-2; 7 bases are a match to TRBD1. V was clipped by 5 bases and J by 1 base; unmatched bases: 7. Germline V gene data show CDR1 as MDHEN and CDR2 as SYDVKM. The CDR3 extends over 15 amino acids.

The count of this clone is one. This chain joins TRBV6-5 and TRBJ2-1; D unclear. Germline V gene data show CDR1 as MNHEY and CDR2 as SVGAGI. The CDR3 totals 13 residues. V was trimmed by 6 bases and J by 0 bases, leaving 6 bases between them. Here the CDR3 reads CASRVSSYNEQFF. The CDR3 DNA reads TGTGCCAGCAGGGTCAGCTCCTACAATGAGCAGTTCTTC.

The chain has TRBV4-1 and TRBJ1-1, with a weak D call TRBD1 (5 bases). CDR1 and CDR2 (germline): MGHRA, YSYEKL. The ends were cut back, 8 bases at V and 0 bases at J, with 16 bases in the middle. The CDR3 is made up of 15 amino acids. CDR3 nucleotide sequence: TGCGCCAGCGGACGGGGGGTTCTTATGAACACTGAAGCTTTCTTT. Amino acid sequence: CASGRGVLMNTEAFF.

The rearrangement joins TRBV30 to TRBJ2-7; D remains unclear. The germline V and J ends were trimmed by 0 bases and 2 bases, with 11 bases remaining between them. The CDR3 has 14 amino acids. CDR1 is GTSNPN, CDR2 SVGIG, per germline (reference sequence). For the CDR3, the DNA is TGTGCCTGGAGTGTTTTACGGCGGCCCTACGAGCAGTACTTC. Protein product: CAWSVLRRPYEQYF.

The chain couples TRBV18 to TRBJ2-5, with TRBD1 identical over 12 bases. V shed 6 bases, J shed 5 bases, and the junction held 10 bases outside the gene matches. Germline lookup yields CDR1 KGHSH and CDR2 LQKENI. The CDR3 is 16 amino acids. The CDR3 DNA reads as TGTGCCAGCTCGACCGGGGGACAGGGGGCGCGGGAGACCCAGTACTTC. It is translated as CASSTGGQGARETQYF. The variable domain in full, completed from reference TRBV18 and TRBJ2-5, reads NAGVMQNPRHLVRRRGQEARLRCSPMKGHSHVYWYRQLPEEGLKFMVYLQKENIIDESGMPKERFSAEFPKEGPSILRIQQVVRGDSAAYFCASSTGGQGARETQYFGPGTRLLVL.

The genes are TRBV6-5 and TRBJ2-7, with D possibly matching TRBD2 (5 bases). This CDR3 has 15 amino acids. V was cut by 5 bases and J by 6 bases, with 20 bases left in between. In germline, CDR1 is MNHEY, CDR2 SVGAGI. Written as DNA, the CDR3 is TGTGCCAGCAGTCGTACTTCGGGGTCAATATCCGAGCAGTACTTC. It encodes CASSRTSGSISEQYF.

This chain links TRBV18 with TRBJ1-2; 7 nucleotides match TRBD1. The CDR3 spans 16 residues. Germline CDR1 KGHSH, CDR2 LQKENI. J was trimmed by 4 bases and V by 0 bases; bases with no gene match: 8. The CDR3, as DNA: TGTGCCAGCTCACCACCCCCGACAGGGCTCTCCTATGGCTACACCTTC. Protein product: CASSPPPTGLSYGYTF.

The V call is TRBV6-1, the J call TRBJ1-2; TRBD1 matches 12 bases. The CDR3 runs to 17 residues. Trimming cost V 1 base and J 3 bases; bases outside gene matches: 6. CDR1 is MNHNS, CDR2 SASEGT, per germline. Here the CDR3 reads CASSEGTGTGGDYGYTF. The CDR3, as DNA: TGTGCCAGCAGTGAAGGCACAGGGACAGGGGGCGACTATGGCTACACCTTC.

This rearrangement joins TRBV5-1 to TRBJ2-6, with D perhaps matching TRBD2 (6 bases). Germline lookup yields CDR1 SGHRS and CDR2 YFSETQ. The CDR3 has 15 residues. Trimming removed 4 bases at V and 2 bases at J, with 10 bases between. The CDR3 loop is CASSRRGTGANVLTF. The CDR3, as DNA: TGCGCCAGCAGCAGGAGGGGAACTGGGGCCAACGTCCTGACTTTC.

The CDR3 is CASSDSATRRRVAPPKGPNQPQHF. DNA for the CDR3: TGCGCCAGCAGTGATAGCGCTACACGAAGACGGGTTGCCCCCCCCAAAGGTCCCAATCAGCCCCAGCATTTT. This chain uses TRBV10-1 with TRBJ1-5; D uncertain. The CDR3 has 24 residues. Trimming cost V 3 bases and J 3 bases, with 39 bases left between them. Germline CDR1 and CDR2: WNHNN and SYGVQD (reference sequence).

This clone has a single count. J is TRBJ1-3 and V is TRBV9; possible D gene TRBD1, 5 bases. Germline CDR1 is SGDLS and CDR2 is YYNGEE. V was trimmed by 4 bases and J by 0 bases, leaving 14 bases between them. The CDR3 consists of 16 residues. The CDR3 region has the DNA TGTGCCAGCAGCCCCCGTGGGGGGGGCTCTGGAAACACCATATATTTT. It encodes CASSPRGGGSGNTIYF. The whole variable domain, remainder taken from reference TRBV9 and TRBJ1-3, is DSGVTQTPKHLITATGQRVTLRCSPRSGDLSVYWYQQSLDQGLQFLIQYYNGEERAKGNILERFSAQQFPDLHSELNLSSLELGDSALYFCASSPRGGGSGNTIYFGEGSWLTVV.

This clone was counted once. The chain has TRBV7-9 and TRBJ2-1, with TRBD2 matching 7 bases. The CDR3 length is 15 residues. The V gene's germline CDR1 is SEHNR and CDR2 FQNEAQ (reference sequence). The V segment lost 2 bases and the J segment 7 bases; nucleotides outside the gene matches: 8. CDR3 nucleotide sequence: TGTGCCAGCAGCTTATGGACTAGATCAGGGAATGAGCAGTTCTTC. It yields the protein CASSLWTRSGNEQFF.

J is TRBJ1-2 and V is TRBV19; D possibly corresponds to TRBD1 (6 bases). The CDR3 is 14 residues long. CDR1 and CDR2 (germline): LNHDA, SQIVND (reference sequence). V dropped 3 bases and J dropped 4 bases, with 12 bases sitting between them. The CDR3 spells CASSISGQTYGYTF. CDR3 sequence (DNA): TGTGCCAGTAGTATTTCTGGACAGACCTATGGCTACACCTTC.